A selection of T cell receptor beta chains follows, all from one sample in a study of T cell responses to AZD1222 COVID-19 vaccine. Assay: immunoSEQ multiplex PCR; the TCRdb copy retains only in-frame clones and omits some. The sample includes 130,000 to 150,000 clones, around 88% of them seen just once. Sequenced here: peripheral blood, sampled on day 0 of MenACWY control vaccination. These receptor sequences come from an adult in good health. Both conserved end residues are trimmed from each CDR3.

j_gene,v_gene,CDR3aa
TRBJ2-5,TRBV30,AWSSEETQY
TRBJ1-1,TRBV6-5,ASSYFRVVNTEAF
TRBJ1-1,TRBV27,ASSLLSTGGGTEAF
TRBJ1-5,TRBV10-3,AISADRTDQPQH
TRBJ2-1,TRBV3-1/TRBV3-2,ASSQAMTAYNEQF
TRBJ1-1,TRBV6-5,ASSSASGGAHTEAF
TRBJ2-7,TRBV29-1,SGGVAGEYEQY
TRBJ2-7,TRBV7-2,ASSRDGSYEQY
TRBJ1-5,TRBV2,ASRSSPNQPQH
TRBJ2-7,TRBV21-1,ASPISPYEQY
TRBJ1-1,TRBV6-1,ASSPPGGTEAF
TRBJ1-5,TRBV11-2,ASSSQDNQPQH
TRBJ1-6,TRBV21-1,ASSSPRRAPLH
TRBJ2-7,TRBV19,ASSKRESYEQY
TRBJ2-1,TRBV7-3,ASSPVGGAGYNEQF
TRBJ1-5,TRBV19,ASSTGNWGIRQPQH
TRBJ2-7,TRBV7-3,ASSFGQGGEQY
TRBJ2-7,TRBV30,ACQAGGRGEQY
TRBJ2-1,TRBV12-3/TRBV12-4,ASSFRDREF
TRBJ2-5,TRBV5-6,ASSVWQRETQY
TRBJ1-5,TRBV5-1,ASSALDRGNQPQH
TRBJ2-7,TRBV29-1,SVRGTGALNEQY
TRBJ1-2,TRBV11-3,ASSSGTPNYGYT
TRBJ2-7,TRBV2,ATLGWAKNYEQY
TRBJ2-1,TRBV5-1,ASSLLLGADNEQF
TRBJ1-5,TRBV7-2,ASSLVGGGLSNQPQH
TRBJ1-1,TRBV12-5,ASGKNTGVGEAF
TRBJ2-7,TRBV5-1,ASSWAAENSYEQY
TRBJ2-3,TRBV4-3,ASSRLAGGPGTDTQY
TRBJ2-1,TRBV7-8,ASSILAGAPSSYNEQF
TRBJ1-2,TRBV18,ASSTGASMYGYT
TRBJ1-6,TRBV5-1,ASSVMGQREDTLH
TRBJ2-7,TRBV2,ASSVAARTYEQY
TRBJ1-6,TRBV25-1,ASSESLGGNSPLH
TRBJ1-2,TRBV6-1,ASSDGVWAYGYT
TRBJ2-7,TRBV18,ASSPMGTLREQY
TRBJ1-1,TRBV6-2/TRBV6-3,ASSSGDTAGTEAF
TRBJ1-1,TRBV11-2,ASSLDGSEAF
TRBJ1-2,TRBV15,ATSRNVDAGFYGYT
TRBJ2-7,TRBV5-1,ASSLETSNEQY
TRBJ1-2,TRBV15,ATSRDTGTPYGYT